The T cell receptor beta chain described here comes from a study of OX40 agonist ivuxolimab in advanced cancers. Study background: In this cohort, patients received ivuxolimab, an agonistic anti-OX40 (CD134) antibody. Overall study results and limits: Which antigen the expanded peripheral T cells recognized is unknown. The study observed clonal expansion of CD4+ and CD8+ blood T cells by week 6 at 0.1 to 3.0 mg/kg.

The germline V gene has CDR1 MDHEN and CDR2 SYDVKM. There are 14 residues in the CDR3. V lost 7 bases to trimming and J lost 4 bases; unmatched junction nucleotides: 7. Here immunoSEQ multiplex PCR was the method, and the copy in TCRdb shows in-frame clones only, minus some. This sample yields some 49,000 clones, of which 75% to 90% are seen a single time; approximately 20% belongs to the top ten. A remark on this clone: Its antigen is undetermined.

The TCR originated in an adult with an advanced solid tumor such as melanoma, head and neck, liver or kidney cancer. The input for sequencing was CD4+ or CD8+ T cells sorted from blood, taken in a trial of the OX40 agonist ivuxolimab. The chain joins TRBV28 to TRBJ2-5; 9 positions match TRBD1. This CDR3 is CASNPTGGGETQYF. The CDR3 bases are TGTGCCAGCAACCCGACAGGGGGGGGAGAGACCCAGTACTTC.